The entry below describes one T cell receptor (beta chain). Its antigen is as yet unknown. MiXCR, run by TCRdb on the reads, gives a single entry per CDR3 protein. The sample has tens of thousands of distinct CDR3 sequences; around half are singletons. Trimming pared 5 bases from V and 5 bases from J, leaving 10 bases between. CDR1 and CDR2 from the germline V gene are MNHEY and SMNVEV (reference sequence). CDR3 length equals 13 residues. The data were taken from a study of T cell repertoires in cytomegalovirus infection. This material consisted of CD8+ T cells from cultured PBMCs, taken from culture after CMV antigen stimulation. The sequence was obtained from a human donor in good health (CMV status not recorded). Some clones in this sample may be carry-over from other donors' samples. This chain links TRBV27 with TRBJ1-5, with unresolved D. The DNA for the CDR3 is TGTGCCAGCAGTCTCTTCACCGATCAGCCCCAGCATTTT. Translating it yields CASSLFTDQPQHF.